These 15 T cell receptor beta chains were sequenced from one sample in a study of T-cell memory formation after mild COVID-19. TCRdb used MiXCR to reprocess the 5' RACE reads, holding one entry per CDR3 protein. The repertoire holds 250,000 to 300,000 distinct CDR3 sequences, with 15% to 20% as singletons. Source material: PBMCs or a T cell subset sorted from them (not recorded which). The source of these receptors is a man aged 18 to 29 who had mild COVID-19 (a few samples of this study predate the infection). Cell type and time point are not known.

The J gene is TRBJ1-1, the V gene TRBV11-2; 9 bases fit TRBD1. The ends lost 5 bases at V and 4 bases at J; junction bases unmatched: 11. CDR3 size: 16 residues. CDR1 is SGHAT, CDR2 FQNNGV, per germline. CDR3 loop: CASSPRRGTGITEAFF. CDR3 DNA sequence: TGTGCCAGCAGCCCGAGAAGAGGGACAGGGATCACTGAAGCTTTCTTT.

There are a few counts of this clonotype. V and J are TRBV5-6 and TRBJ2-6, with D possibly being TRBD1 (7 bases). Between the trimmed V and J ends, which lost 4 bases and 4 bases, there was a span of 12 bases. From germline, CDR1 is SGHDT and CDR2 YYEEEE. CDR3 size: 15 residues. The CDR3 DNA follows: TGTGCCAGCAGCACCAGGGGGGCCGGGGCCAACGTCCTGACTTTC. Encoded protein: CASSTRGAGANVLTF.

This clonotype was detected a few times. The rearrangement joins TRBV12-3 or TRBV12-4 to TRBJ2-1; D not resolved. This CDR3 region has 15 residues. Trimming removed 7 bases from V and 0 bases from J, with 13 bases in between. For the CDR3, the DNA is TGTGCCAGCAACTCAGCCGGCGTCTCCTACAATGAGCAGTTCTTC. Protein product: CASNSAGVSYNEQFF.

This chain joins TRBV14 and TRBJ2-6; 7 bases are shared with TRBD1. V gave up 2 bases and J gave up 8 bases; unmatched junction bases: 15. The CDR3 length is 18 residues. CDR1 and CDR2 from the germline V gene are SGHDN and FVKESK. The CDR3 reads CASSQSRTGRGPTNVLTF. DNA for the CDR3: TGTGCCAGCAGCCAATCTAGGACAGGCCGGGGTCCCACCAACGTCCTGACTTTC.

The chain couples TRBV23-1 to TRBJ2-7; 7 bases align to TRBD1. TRBV23-1 is filed as an ORF, its function uncertain. The CDR3 runs 13 residues. V shed 8 bases and J 5 bases; nucleotides not matched to a gene: 9. The CDR3 sequence: CASADRVQDEQYF. CDR3 nucleotide sequence: TGCGCCAGCGCCGACAGGGTGCAGGACGAGCAGTACTTC.

The chain joins TRBV6-2 or TRBV6-3 to TRBJ2-5; D gene unclear. The CDR3 extends over 16 amino acids. Germline V gene sequence: CDR1 MNHEY, CDR2 SVGEGT. Deletions cut 5 bases from V and 1 base from J, with 17 bases between. The CDR3 protein is CASSQPPRAFQETQYF. CDR3 nucleotides: TGTGCCAGCAGTCAGCCCCCAAGGGCTTTCCAAGAGACCCAGTACTTC.

This clonotype was counted between two and nine times. A much more abundant neighbour one base away suggests this may be a read error. The chain couples TRBV25-1 to TRBJ2-3, with a weak D call TRBD1 (6 bases). The germline V gene has CDR1 MGHDK and CDR2 SYGVNS. The V end was cut by 4 bases, the J end by 1 base, with 9 bases between. The CDR3 length is 14 residues. CDR3 sequence: CASSVGAGTDTQYF. The CDR3 nucleotides read TGTGCCAGCAGTGTGGGGGCCGGCACAGATACGCAGTATTTT.

This chain joins TRBV15 and TRBJ2-3; no clear D. The germline V gene encodes CDR1 LNHNV and CDR2 YYDKDF (reference sequence). CDR3 length equals 15 residues. Trimming took 0 bases from V and 6 from J, leaving 13 bases between them. The CDR3 DNA reads TGTGCCACCAGCAGAGAGGCGGTAGCAGCCGATACGCAGTATTTT. This translates into CATSREAVAADTQYF.

This clonotype was counted a few times. The CDR3, as DNA: TGTGCCAGCAGCCCAGAAGGGGTCTGGAAAGAGACCCAGTACTTC. This sequence encodes CASSPEGVWKETQYF. This chain connects TRBV28 to TRBJ2-5, with D perhaps matching TRBD1 (5 bases). Per the germline V gene, CDR1 is MDHEN and CDR2 is SYDVKM. The length of the CDR3 is 15 residues. Trimming cost V 6 bases and J 3 bases, with 17 bases left between them.

This clonotype was counted between two and nine times. The rearrangement links TRBV7-9 to TRBJ2-6; 8 nucleotides agree with TRBD2. Germline-derived CDR1 and CDR2 are SEHNR and FQNEAQ (reference sequence). J was trimmed by 0 bases and V by 7 bases; bases with no gene match: 8. This CDR3 is built from 17 residues. The CDR3 reads CASIQAGVNSGANVLTF. The CDR3 bases are TGTGCCAGCATCCAAGCGGGGGTAAACTCTGGGGCCAACGTCCTGACTTTC.

This clonotype was seen more than once but under ten times. The rearrangement links TRBV3-1 to TRBJ2-3; 12 nucleotides agree with TRBD1. The CDR3 covers 17 residues. The germline V gene has CDR1 LGHDT and CDR2 YNNKEL (reference sequence). V dropped 4 bases and J dropped 4; count of bases not matched to a gene: 9. CDR3 coding DNA: TGTGCCAGCAGCCTATCCGGGACAGGGGGCGCGTCAGATACGCAGTATTTT. Amino acid sequence: CASSLSGTGGASDTQYF.

This clonotype was counted a few times. For the CDR3, the DNA is TGTGCCAGCAGTTGGACAGGGGTATATGGGGATGAAAAACTGTTTTTT. Translation gives CASSWTGVYGDEKLFF. The V gene is TRBV27, the J gene TRBJ1-4, with 9 bases that match TRBD1. There are 16 residues in the CDR3. Germline CDR1 is MNHEY and CDR2 is SMNVEV (reference sequence). The J segment lost 6 bases and the V segment lost 4 bases, leaving 9 bases of the junction unmatched.

CDR3 protein: CASSPQGPNYGYTF. Written as DNA, the CDR3 is TGCGCCAGCAGTCCGCAGGGTCCGAACTATGGCTACACCTTC. The chain carries TRBV5-1 and TRBJ1-2, with a tentative D call TRBD1 (5 bases). V was trimmed by 5 bases and J by 2 bases, leaving 13 bases between them. CDR1 and CDR2 from the germline V gene are SGHRS and YFSETQ. The CDR3 is 14 amino acids.

The rearrangement uses TRBV4-3 and TRBJ2-1, with 8 nucleotides matching TRBD1. The CDR3 is 17 residues long. The trim removed 4 bases at V and 4 bases at J, leaving 12 bases unmatched. Germline CDR1 is LGHNA and CDR2 is YSLEER. CDR3 DNA sequence: TGCGCCAGCAGCCGGAGTGGAGGACAGGGAGTTTACAATGAGCAGTTCTTC. It encodes CASSRSGGQGVYNEQFF.

This clonotype was recorded at least ten times. J is TRBJ2-7 and V is TRBV5-1; possibly TRBD2 for D (6 bases). Germline loops: CDR1 SGHRS, CDR2 YFSETQ. The CDR3 length is 13 residues. The germline V and J ends were trimmed by 5 bases and 2 bases, with 11 bases remaining between them. The DNA for the CDR3 is TGCGCCAGCAGGGGGACTCAAACCTACGAGCAGTACTTC. Translation gives CASRGTQTYEQYF.